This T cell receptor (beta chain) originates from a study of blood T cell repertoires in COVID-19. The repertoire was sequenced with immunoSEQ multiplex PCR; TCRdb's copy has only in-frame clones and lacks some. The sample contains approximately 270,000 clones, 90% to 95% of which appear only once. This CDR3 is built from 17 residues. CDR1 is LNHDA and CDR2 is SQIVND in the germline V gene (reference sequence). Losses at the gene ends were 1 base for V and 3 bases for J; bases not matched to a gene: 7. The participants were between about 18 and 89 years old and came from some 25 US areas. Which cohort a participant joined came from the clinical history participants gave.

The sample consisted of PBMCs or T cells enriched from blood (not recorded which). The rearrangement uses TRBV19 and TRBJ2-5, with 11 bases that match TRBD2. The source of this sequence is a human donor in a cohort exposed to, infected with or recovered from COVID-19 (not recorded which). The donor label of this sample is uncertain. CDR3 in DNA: TGTGCCAGTAGTATAGTTCTACCACTAGCGGGGGAAGAGACCCAGTACTTC. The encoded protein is CASSIVLPLAGEETQYF.